This T cell receptor beta chain emerged from a study of human CD8 memory T cell subsets. Study observations and caveats: Only minimal overlap was seen between the stem-like memory and the precursor exhausted T cell repertoires.

Total CD8+ T cells came from negative magnetic enrichment. RNA was isolated from duplicate vials, each containing about 150,000 sorted CD8+ T cells, for every subset. About this clonotype: The target antigen is unknown.

It was UMI-labeled 5' RACE by which the TCR beta libraries were made. One entry per CDR3 protein, without DNA, is what TCRdb gives after re-calling the 5' RACE reads. The sample's table shows approximately 7,800 distinct CDR3 sequences. The CDR3 runs 16 residues. Sequenced sample: CD8+ T cells from PBMCs. V usage is TRBV12-3 or TRBV12-4 and J usage is TRBJ2-7; TCRdb's assignment of TRBD1 cannot be checked, as there is no DNA. The TCR was taken from a human donor in good health. The CDR3 protein is CASSLARDMGSYEQYF.